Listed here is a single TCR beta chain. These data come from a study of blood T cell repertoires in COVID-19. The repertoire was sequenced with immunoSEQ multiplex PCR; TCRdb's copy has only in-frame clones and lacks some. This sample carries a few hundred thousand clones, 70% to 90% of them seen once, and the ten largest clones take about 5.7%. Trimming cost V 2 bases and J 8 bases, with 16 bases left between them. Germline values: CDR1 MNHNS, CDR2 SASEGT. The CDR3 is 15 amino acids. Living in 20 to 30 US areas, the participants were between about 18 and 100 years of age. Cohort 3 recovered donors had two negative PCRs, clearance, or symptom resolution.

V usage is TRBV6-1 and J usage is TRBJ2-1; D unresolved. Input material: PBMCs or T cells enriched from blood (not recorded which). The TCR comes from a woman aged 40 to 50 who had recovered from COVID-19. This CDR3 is CASSESSSFRHEQFF. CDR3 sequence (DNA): TGTGCCAGCAGTGAAAGTAGCTCTTTCCGCCATGAGCAGTTCTTC.